The present T cell receptor beta chain was sequenced within a study of blood T cell repertoires in COVID-19. The V segment lost 5 bases and the J segment 6 bases; nucleotides outside the gene matches: 10. The CDR3 loop spans 15 amino acids. Germline CDR1 and CDR2: SGHNT and YENEEA. Per the original methods: Estimates of nucleated cell counts were drawn from the amplification of reference gene primers. Produced via immunoSEQ multiplex PCR; TCRdb's table is partial and in-frame only. V and J calls and clone size are given by that table; D and trimming were obtained from the DNA. The profile shows some 300,000 clones, about 88% of them singletons.

This TCR derives from a woman between 40 and 55 years old who had recovered from COVID-19. The chain links TRBV11-3 to TRBJ2-3; 8 bases fit TRBD1. The sample consisted of PBMCs or T cells enriched from blood (not recorded which). The CDR3 is CASSPPGQVDDTQYF. For the CDR3, the DNA is TGTGCCAGCAGCCCACCGGGACAGGTCGATGATACGCAGTATTTT.